This TCR beta chain was retrieved from a study of blood T cell repertoires in COVID-19. The assay was immunoSEQ multiplex PCR, and TCRdb's table has in-frame clones only and misses some. The sample holds 150,000 to 200,000 clones, about 84% seen once. The CDR3 covers 19 residues. Followed longitudinally, the Seattle patients had been enrolled during active infection. The sequencing sample was made of peripheral blood. This chain links TRBV21-1 with TRBJ2-7; TRBD1, the table's D call, was not compared with the DNA. TRBV21-1 is termed a pseudogene. This receptor was taken from a person aged 70 to 80 with COVID-19, enrolled during active disease. The CDR3 sequence is CASSKEAGTGFFEVYEQYF. The CDR3 DNA reads as TGTGCCAGCAGCAAAGAGGCCGGGACAGGGTTTTTTGAGGTCTACGAGCAGTACTTC.